This passage covers 11 T cell receptor beta chains from one sample sequenced in a study of regulatory T cells in long-lasting Graves disease. As to time point: persistent/refractory GD, antithyroid drugs over 5 years with positive TRAb. From PBMCs, RNA was extracted and then used to make the TCR library. Sequencing libraries for TCR beta were prepared with iRepertoire HTBI primers and Arm-PCR of CDR3 regions. TCRdb ran MiXCR on the multiplex PCR reads and lists one entry per CDR3 protein. This sample has about 660,000 distinct CDR3 sequences, with 25% to 35% found just once. The source was peripheral blood mononuclear cells (PBMCs), collected when the disease was refractory, from a patient treated with antithyroid drugs. These receptors came from a female donor with Graves disease.

This clonotype has only a few counts. The chain combines TRBV6-1 with TRBJ1-1; D perhaps matches TRBD1 (6 bases). The CDR3 consists of 14 residues. V dropped 7 bases and J dropped 5 bases, with 17 bases sitting between them. Germline V gene sequence: CDR1 MNHNS, CDR2 SASEGT. This CDR3 reads CASTDIGGGTEAFF. As DNA, the CDR3 is TGTGCCAGCACCGATATAGGGGGGGGTACTGAAGCTTTCTTT.

V and J are TRBV7-3 and TRBJ2-2, with 8 bases identical to TRBD1. CDR3 size: 16 residues. Trimming took 0 bases from V and 4 from J; bases not matched to a gene: 4. CDR1 and CDR2 from the germline V gene are SGHTA and FQGTGA. This chain's CDR3 is CASSLTGQGSTGELFF. CDR3 coding DNA: TGTGCCAGCAGCTTAACTGGACAGGGCAGCACCGGGGAGCTGTTTTTT. The variable domain in full, with the rest retrieved from reference TRBV7-3 and TRBJ2-2, is GAGVSQTPSNKVTEKGKYVELRCDPISGHTALYWYRQSLGQGPEFLIYFQGTGAADDSGLPNDRFFAVRPEGSVSTLKIQRTERGDSAVYLCASSLTGQGSTGELFFGEGSRLTVL.

This clonotype was observed at least ten times. The chain joins TRBV15 to TRBJ1-5; D call uncertain. The CDR3 has 14 residues. V shed 0 bases and J shed 6 bases, with 9 bases lying between them. The germline V gene encodes CDR1 LNHNV and CDR2 YYDKDF (reference sequence). CDR3 amino acids: CATSRDRFLQPQHF. The CDR3 DNA is TGTGCCACCAGCAGAGATAGGTTCCTTCAGCCCCAGCATTTT.

The chain joins TRBV7-2 to TRBJ2-1; TRBD2 matches at 14 bases. V was pared by 4 bases and J by 8 bases, with 7 bases of the junction left unmatched. The V gene's germline CDR1 is SGHTA and CDR2 FQGNSA. The CDR3 runs 16 residues. The CDR3 DNA follows: TGTGCCAGCAGCTCTGGACTAGCGGGAGGAACCCATGAGCAGTTCTTC. Its protein product is CASSSGLAGGTHEQFF. Together with reference TRBV7-2 and TRBJ2-1, the CDR3 gives the full variable domain: GAGVSQSPSNKVTEKGKDVELRCDPISGHTALYWYRQSLGQGLEFLIYFQGNSAPDKSGLPSDRFSAERTGGSVSTLTIQRTQQEDSAVYLCASSSGLAGGTHEQFFGPGTRLTVL.

The sample holds a few counts of this clonotype. The genes are TRBV12-3 or TRBV12-4 and TRBJ2-5; the D call may be TRBD1 or TRBD2 (5 bases each). The CDR3 has 15 amino acids. Trimming left V 6 bases short and J 5 bases short, with 19 bases between. The CDR3 loop is CASRSTGQGSETQYF. CDR3 in DNA: TGTGCCAGCAGATCGACGGGGCAGGGTAGCGAGACCCAGTACTTC.

This clonotype was recorded a few times. The CDR3 DNA reads TGTGCCAAAGCCCGGGACAACTATAATTCACCCCTCCACTTT. Residues: CAKARDNYNSPLHF. The chain combines TRBV2 with TRBJ1-6; possibly TRBD1 for D (6 bases). CDR1 and CDR2 from the germline V gene are SNHLY and FYNNEI. The CDR3 consists of 14 residues. With 10 bases removed from V and 3 bases from J, the gap between germline ends came to 13 bases.

The table lists this clonotype with a few counts. The chain carries TRBV12-3 or TRBV12-4 and TRBJ1-2, with a tentative D call TRBD1 (5 bases). The CDR3 runs 15 residues. Trimming removed 4 bases from V and 1 base from J, with 13 bases in between. The CDR3 reads CASSSSRVDNYGYTF. CDR3 coding DNA: TGTGCCAGCAGTTCTTCCAGGGTGGATAACTATGGCTACACCTTC.

This clonotype showed up many times. This chain joins TRBV27 and TRBJ1-2; unclear D gene. Trimming stripped 5 bases from V and 0 bases from J, with 7 bases between. The germline gives CDR1 MNHEY, CDR2 SMNVEV (reference sequence). The CDR3 is made up of 13 amino acids. CDR3 region: CASSQETNYGYTF. The CDR3 DNA reads as TGTGCCAGCAGTCAGGAGACTAACTATGGCTACACCTTC.

This clonotype was seen a handful of times. The chain links TRBV6-4 to TRBJ2-7; 10 bases match TRBD2. CDR3 length: 18 amino acids. Unmatched junction bases numbered 12, after V lost 2 bases and J lost 2 bases. Germline loops: CDR1 MRHNA, CDR2 SNTAGT. The CDR3 coding sequence is TGTGCCAGCAGTGACCGAGCGGGAGGGCCATTAAAAACCTACGAGCAGTACTTC. Its translation is CASSDRAGGPLKTYEQYF.

This clonotype was seen only a few times. This chain joins TRBV6-2 or TRBV6-3 and TRBJ2-5; D not resolved. Trimming shortened V by 7 bases and J by 1 base, and 16 bases separated the two germline ends. There are 15 residues in the CDR3. Germline V gene data show CDR1 as MNHEY and CDR2 as SVGEGT. CDR3 region: CASKVEQARQETQYF. DNA for the CDR3: TGTGCCAGCAAGGTGGAGCAGGCCCGCCAAGAGACCCAGTACTTC.

This clonotype was observed at least ten times. The genes are TRBV20-1 and TRBJ2-5; D unclear. This CDR3 has 15 residues. Per germline, CDR1 DFQATT and CDR2 SNEGSKA (reference sequence). Between the trimmed V and J ends, which lost 5 bases and 5 bases, there was a span of 21 bases. CDR3 loop: CSAALDSSTVETQYF. In DNA form, the CDR3 reads TGCAGTGCTGCCCTCGACTCCTCAACGGTGGAGACCCAGTACTTC.